Described below is a single TCR beta chain sequence and its context. The data belong to a study of T cell responses to AZD1222 COVID-19 vaccine. TCRdb keeps only in-frame clones here, not all; method: immunoSEQ multiplex PCR. The table lists 100,000 or so clones, roughly 87% of them singletons. The V gene end was trimmed by 3 bases and the J gene end by 6 bases; junction bases not matched to a gene: 4. Per germline, CDR1 KGHSH and CDR2 LQKENI. The length of the CDR3 is 14 residues. The receptor was isolated from an adult in good health. The sample consisted of peripheral blood, taken on day 0 of AZD1222 vaccination. The chain combines TRBV18 with TRBJ2-1; TRBD2 aligns across 8 bases. CDR3 nucleotide sequence: TGTGCCAGCTCACCGGCTAGCGGGCCCAATGAGCAGTTCTTC. Its protein product is CASSPASGPNEQFF.